This T cell receptor beta chain was sequenced for a study of identical twins. Whole-study findings and limits: Fewer insertions were carried by abundant cord blood beta clonotypes, but none was seen in memory repertoires.

In TCRdb, the 5' RACE reads were re-called with MiXCR into one record per CDR3 protein. The sample carries approximately 600,000 distinct CDR3 sequences, about 7% recorded once. In the case of this clonotype: Antigen unknown.

These records were also assigned to another study, of yellow fever vaccine responses in identical twins.

The TCR sequence derives from a woman aged 18-30 years in good health. Sequenced sample: PBMCs.

Here the CDR3 DNA reads TGTGCCAGCAGACTAGCGGGAGGTGGGACAGATACGCAGTATTTT. It translates to CASRLAGGGTDTQYF. V is TRBV2 and J is TRBJ2-3; 12 bases line up with TRBD2. Germline V gene sequence: CDR1 SNHLY, CDR2 FYNNEI. This CDR3 is built from 15 residues. Trimming cost V 6 bases and J 3 bases; bases outside gene matches: 4.